The clone carrying this TCR beta chain was seen a few times. The antigen is undetermined. The CDR3 regions of TCR beta were amplified from RNA transcripts. The HTBI primer set drove a first-round RT-PCR of the TCR CDR3. TCRdb analysed the multiplex PCR reads with MiXCR anew, one entry per CDR3 protein. The profile shows fewer than 750,000 distinct CDR3 sequences, roughly 14% of them singletons. The sample is drawn from a study of T cells in Graves' hyperthyroidism and ophthalmopathy. Notes on the study in general: A median about 7 months before onset, the model predicted ophthalmopathy. Appearing also in blood were most of the thyroid clonotypes expanded above 0.001. A model of 13 V-J pairs discriminated ophthalmopathy from stable hyperthyroidism.

Clinicians diagnosed patients from clinical symptoms, serum thyroxine and TRAb, thyroid ultrasound and orbital computed tomography. Germline V gives CDR1 MNHEY, CDR2 SVGAGI. The V and J ends lost 2 bases and 0 bases respectively, with 10 bases between them. The CDR3 extends over 15 amino acids. Sequenced input: blood. This chain links TRBV6-5 with TRBJ1-2; unclear D gene. This receptor was taken from a woman aged 50 to 65 with Graves' ophthalmopathy. CDR3: CASSYTVAANYGYTF. As DNA, the CDR3 is TGTGCCAGCAGTTACACCGTTGCTGCTAACTATGGCTACACCTTC.